These 28 T cell receptor beta chains were all obtained from the same sample, sequenced in a study of CD8 T cells in ankylosing spondylitis. What these receptors recognize is not known. TCRdb independently ran MiXCR on the 5' RACE reads; one entry per CDR3 protein. The sample lists around 450,000 distinct CDR3 sequences, roughly a quarter occurring once. Study-wide results and caveats: A TCR beta motif of roughly 8 highly homologous variants seemed to mark ankylosing spondylitis blood.

The sequenced material came from blood, either unsorted or a sorted T cell fraction (not recorded which). These receptors came from a male donor with ankylosing spondylitis.

The chain carries TRBV7-6 and TRBJ2-1, with a weak D call TRBD2 (6 bases). CDR3 size: 17 residues. V was cut by 7 bases and J by 2 bases, with 21 bases left in between. CDR1 and CDR2 (germline): SGHVS, FNYEAQ. Here the CDR3 reads CASTPQGSGAPYNEQFF. DNA of the CDR3: TGTGCCAGCACCCCTCAGGGTAGCGGAGCACCCTACAATGAGCAGTTCTTC.

This sequence joins TRBV6-1 and TRBJ1-1; 7 bases map to TRBD1. The CDR3 is 14 residues long. Germline V gives CDR1 MNHNS, CDR2 SASEGT. The V segment lost 6 bases and the J segment 2 bases; nucleotides outside the gene matches: 6. The CDR3 coding sequence is TGTGCCAGCAGCCGATACAGGGGCAACACTGAAGCTTTCTTT. Its translation: CASSRYRGNTEAFF.

The chain recombines TRBV12-3 or TRBV12-4 with TRBJ2-3; 9 positions match TRBD1. V lost 4 bases, J lost 3 bases, and 8 bases stayed unmatched. The CDR3 is made up of 16 amino acids. The DNA of the CDR3 is TGTGCCAGCAGTTCTGGCGGGGGACAGGGTACAGATACGCAGTATTTT. This translates into CASSSGGGQGTDTQYF.

The J gene is TRBJ1-6, the V gene TRBV20-1, with 10 bases matching TRBD1. This CDR3 contains 16 residues. CDR1 and CDR2 from the germline V gene are DFQATT and SNEGSKA (reference sequence). Germline trimming cut 0 bases from V and 7 bases from J; bases unmatched to any gene: 6. The CDR3 reads CSARDRRTGGNSPLHF. CDR3 DNA: TGCAGTGCTAGAGATCGCAGGACAGGGGGAAATTCACCCCTCCACTTT.

V gene TRBV12-3 or TRBV12-4 combines with J gene TRBJ1-5; D perhaps matches TRBD1 (6 bases). Trimming removed 4 bases from V and 1 base from J, with 14 bases in between. The CDR3 totals 16 residues. CDR3 sequence reads: CASSYTGGRSNQPQHF. Written as DNA, the CDR3 is TGTGCCAGCAGTTATACGGGGGGCCGGAGCAATCAGCCCCAGCATTTT.

This clonotype was counted only a few times. The rearrangement links TRBV11-2 to TRBJ1-2; D gene uncertain. Per germline, CDR1 SGHAT and CDR2 FQNNGV. V was cut by 0 bases and J by 3 bases, with 5 bases left in between. The CDR3 consists of 13 residues. This CDR3 is CASSLEVDYGYTF. As DNA, the CDR3 is TGTGCCAGCAGCTTAGAAGTGGACTATGGCTACACCTTC. Filled out from reference TRBV11-2 and TRBJ1-2, the complete variable domain reads EAGVAQSPRYKIIEKRQSVAFWCNPISGHATLYWYQQILGQGPKLLIQFQNNGVVDDSQLPKDRFSAERLKGVDSTLKIQPAKLEDSAVYLCASSLEVDYGYTFGSGTRLTVV.

This clonotype was picked up a small number of times. The chain uses TRBV18 and TRBJ1-5; D not certain. The CDR3 runs 12 residues. Trimming left V 5 bases short and J 3 bases short, with 5 bases between. The germline V gene has CDR1 KGHSH and CDR2 LQKENI. CDR3 coding DNA: TGTGCCAGCTCAGGCCTCAATCAGCCCCAGCATTTT. Protein: CASSGLNQPQHF.

The V gene is TRBV7-2, the J gene TRBJ2-2; perhaps TRBD2 as D (6 bases). CDR1 is SGHTA, CDR2 FQGNSA, per germline. Trimming stripped 2 bases from V and 6 bases from J, with 10 bases between. The CDR3 sequence is 14 residues long. In DNA form, the CDR3 reads TGTGCCAGCAGCTTATACGCGGGGCCCGGGGAGCTGTTTTTT. Protein sequence: CASSLYAGPGELFF.

V is TRBV20-1 and J is TRBJ2-7, with D unclear. Between the trimmed V and J ends, which lost 6 bases and 3 bases, there was a span of 9 bases. The CDR3 has 11 amino acids. Germline-derived CDR1 and CDR2 are DFQATT and SNEGSKA (reference sequence). CDR3 in DNA: TGCAGTGCCCCACATAGCTACGAGCAGTACTTC. Its translation is CSAPHSYEQYF.

Only one count was recorded for this clonotype. The V and J genes are TRBV20-1 and TRBJ1-2, with D maybe TRBD1 (5 bases). The CDR3 consists of 16 residues. The germline V gene has CDR1 DFQATT and CDR2 SNEGSKA (reference sequence). V dropped 0 bases and J dropped 4 bases, with 18 bases sitting between them. CDR3 residues: CSARDTAPGTGYGYTF. DNA of the CDR3: TGCAGTGCTAGAGACACCGCTCCCGGGACGGGCTATGGCTACACCTTC.

This chain connects TRBV2 to TRBJ2-2, with D uncertain. The V and J ends lost 0 bases and 6 bases respectively, with 5 bases between them. Germline CDR1 and CDR2: SNHLY and FYNNEI. The CDR3 contains 13 residues. The CDR3 DNA is TGTGCCAGCAGTGAAGCTTCAGCCGGGGAGCTGTTTTTT. It specifies CASSEASAGELFF. Combining the CDR3 with reference TRBV2 and TRBJ2-2 gives the whole variable domain EPEVTQTPSHQVTQMGQEVILRCVPISNHLYFYWYRQILGQKVEFLVSFYNNEISEKSEIFDDQFSVERPDGSNFTLKIRSTKLEDSAMYFCASSEASAGELFFGEGSRLTVL.

This clonotype has a handful of counts. The V gene is TRBV5-4, the J gene TRBJ2-3; TRBD2 matches at 7 bases. There are 16 residues in the CDR3. The ends lost 1 base at V and 3 bases at J; junction bases unmatched: 8. Per the germline V gene, CDR1 is SGHNT and CDR2 is YYREEE (reference sequence). CDR3 sequence reads: CASSLKLAGSTDTQYF. The CDR3 DNA reads as TGTGCCAGCAGCTTGAAGTTAGCGGGTTCAACAGATACGCAGTATTTT.

This clonotype has ten or more counts. The chain has TRBV20-1 and TRBJ2-4; D assignment may be TRBD1 or TRBD2 (6 bases each). Germline V gene sequence: CDR1 DFQATT, CDR2 SNEGSKA (reference sequence). V was clipped by 3 bases and J by 3 bases, with 12 bases between them. The CDR3 contains 14 residues. This CDR3 reads CSASRGADKNIQYF. The CDR3 region has the DNA TGCAGTGCTAGTAGGGGGGCGGACAAAAACATTCAGTACTTC.

This clonotype was observed a few times. The chain links TRBV9 to TRBJ2-5, with 14 bases aligning to TRBD2. The CDR3 is 16 residues long. Per the germline V gene, CDR1 is SGDLS and CDR2 is YYNGEE. V lost 2 bases and J lost 4; bases outside the gene matches: 4. The CDR3 sequence: CASSVPGLAGVETQYF. In DNA, the CDR3 is TGTGCCAGCAGCGTTCCGGGACTAGCGGGAGTAGAGACCCAGTACTTC.

This clonotype was observed once. The V gene is TRBV5-5, the J gene TRBJ2-3; no definite D call. V lost 2 bases and J 7 bases, leaving 5 bases between the germline ends. The CDR3 is made up of 11 amino acids. Germline CDR1 reads SGHKS; CDR2 reads YYEKEE (reference sequence). The CDR3 coding sequence is TGTGCCAGCAGCTTACAAAATACGCAGTATTTT. Translation: CASSLQNTQYF.

This clonotype was observed a handful of times. The chain employs TRBV20-1 and TRBJ2-1; 14 nucleotides match TRBD2. The junction had 6 bases not matched to a gene; V was cut back by 6 bases and J by 8 bases. The CDR3 is 14 amino acids. Looked up from germline, CDR1 is DFQATT and CDR2 is SNEGSKA (reference sequence). The CDR3 here is CSAKGLAGVDEQFF. In nucleotides, the CDR3 is TGCAGTGCCAAGGGACTAGCGGGAGTTGATGAGCAGTTCTTC.

This clonotype has only a few counts. The chain joins TRBV7-8 to TRBJ1-2; no clear D. The germline V gene has CDR1 SGHVS and CDR2 FQNEAQ. V lost 4 bases, J lost 4 bases, and 16 bases lay in between. There are 15 residues in the CDR3. CDR3 amino acids: CASSSPQSLSYGYTF. The CDR3 nucleotides are TGTGCCAGCAGCTCCCCCCAGTCTTTGAGCTATGGCTACACCTTC.

The chain links TRBV24-1 to TRBJ1-1, with D unresolved. V gave up 4 bases and J gave up 2 bases, with 4 bases separating them. This CDR3 is built from 12 residues. Germline CDR1 reads KGHDR; CDR2 reads SFDVKD. CDR3 in amino acids: CATSDPNTEAFF. The CDR3 bases are TGTGCCACCAGTGACCCCAACACTGAAGCTTTCTTT.

There are a few counts of this clonotype. This sequence joins TRBV7-9 and TRBJ2-7, with unresolved D. Trimming stripped 0 bases from V and 11 bases from J, with 14 bases between. Germline-derived CDR1 and CDR2 are SEHNR and FQNEAQ (reference sequence). The CDR3 covers 13 residues. The CDR3 loop is CASSLAGNKLEYF. The CDR3 coding sequence is TGTGCCAGCAGCTTAGCGGGAAATAAATTGGAGTACTTC.

V and J are TRBV11-3 and TRBJ2-3; D remains unclear. The CDR3 contains 15 residues. Germline-derived CDR1 and CDR2 are SGHNT and YENEEA. V was pared by 5 bases and J by 1 base, with 13 bases between. CDR3 amino acids: CASSQTSVGTDTQYF. CDR3 coding DNA: TGTGCCAGCAGCCAAACTTCAGTTGGCACAGATACGCAGTATTTT.

The chain employs TRBV10-3 and TRBJ2-1, with unresolved D. V lost 2 bases and J 8 bases, leaving 7 bases between the germline ends. Per the germline V gene, CDR1 is ENHRY and CDR2 is SYGVKD. The CDR3 is 12 residues long. The CDR3 DNA reads as TGTGCCATCAGTGAGGCGCTGTATGAGCAGTTCTTC. Translation gives CAISEALYEQFF.

This clonotype appeared once. One end of the junction does not line up with germline, which may come from a read error. The rearrangement uses TRBV19 and TRBJ2-1; 14 positions match TRBD2. This CDR3 spans 14 amino acids. Germline V gene lookup returns CDR1 LNHDA and CDR2 SQIVND (reference sequence). CDR3 sequence: CASSTGLAGAQRVF. As DNA, the CDR3 is TGTGCCAGTAGTACGGGACTAGCGGGAGCCCAGAGAGTCTTC. Drawing the rest from reference TRBV19 and TRBJ2-1, the complete variable domain is DGGITQSPKYLFRKEGQNVTLSCEQNLNHDAMYWYRQDPGQGLRLIYYSQIVNDFQKGDIAEGYSVSREKKESFPLTVTSAQKNPTAFYLCASSTGLAGAQRVFGPGTRLTVL.

The rearrangement uses TRBV18 and TRBJ2-2, with unresolved D. This CDR3 contains 17 residues. V lost 5 bases and J lost 4, with 20 bases in between. Looked up from germline, CDR1 is KGHSH and CDR2 is LQKENI. CDR3 region: CASSRAFLGAFTGELFF. The CDR3, as DNA: TGTGCCAGCTCAAGAGCTTTCTTAGGAGCCTTCACCGGGGAGCTGTTTTTT.

As for this clonotype: The DNA is left out, because the CDR3 cannot be placed on it with certainty; the CDR3 is given as TCRdb lists it. The chain combines TRBV9 with TRBJ1-2. Germline CDR1 and CDR2: SGDLS and YYNGEE. The CDR3 has 13 amino acids, counting both end residues. This chain's CDR3 is CASSVGLGSGHTF.

In its sample, this clonotype was seen a few times. This chain connects TRBV10-3 to TRBJ1-2, with a weak D call TRBD1 (6 bases). Germline V gives CDR1 ENHRY, CDR2 SYGVKD. V lost 3 bases to trimming and J lost 2 bases, with 13 bases between them. The CDR3 is made up of 15 amino acids. The CDR3 region is CAISDMEGVNYGYTF. In DNA, the CDR3 is TGTGCCATCAGTGACATGGAGGGGGTGAACTATGGCTACACCTTC.

This clonotype was counted a few times. The rearrangement uses TRBV7-9 and TRBJ2-1, with 7 bases fitting TRBD2. V lost 5 bases and J lost 5; bases outside the gene matches: 15. The germline V gene encodes CDR1 SEHNR and CDR2 FQNEAQ (reference sequence). CDR3 length: 17 amino acids. The CDR3, as DNA: TGTGCCAGCAGCCGGGCCTTGGATAGCGGGTCCGACAATGAGCAGTTCTTC. Residues: CASSRALDSGSDNEQFF.

This clonotype was seen a few times. The V call is TRBV29-1, the J call TRBJ2-1; D gene uncertain. CDR1 SQVTM and CDR2 ANQGSEA come from the germline V gene. Trimming shortened V by 4 bases and J by 8 bases, and 12 bases separated the two germline ends. The CDR3 has 12 amino acids. The CDR3 loop is CSVATRSDEQFF. CDR3 in DNA: TGCAGCGTTGCTACGAGGAGTGATGAGCAGTTCTTC.

The chain couples TRBV5-5 to TRBJ2-1; 10 bases are shared with TRBD1. V shed 2 bases and J 5 bases; nucleotides not matched to a gene: 10. The CDR3 is 17 amino acids. CDR1 is SGHKS, CDR2 YYEKEE, per germline (reference sequence). CDR3 region: CASSFRSGQGVDNEQFF. The CDR3 DNA sequence: TGTGCCAGCAGCTTTCGGTCAGGACAGGGGGTCGACAATGAGCAGTTCTTC.